One T cell receptor (beta chain) is described in this entry. Its antigen is unidentified. From whole blood, total RNA was isolated without any sorting of T cells. The data were taken from a study of monozygotic twins with inflammatory bowel disease. The CDR3 extends over 15 amino acids. Germline V gene lookup returns CDR1 SGDLS and CDR2 YYNGEE. The study, taken as a whole, reports: Results did not support any single strong IBD-associated signal or clonotype. Relative clonotype sharing with others was diminished in IBD patients versus healthy twins, particularly with disease activity.

From its re-call of the 5' RACE reads, TCRdb lists each CDR3 protein once, without DNA. Its table records around 370,000 distinct CDR3 sequences. The genes are TRBV9 and TRBJ2-2; the TCRdb call, TRBD1, lacks DNA for checking. This receptor was identified in a human donor with ulcerative colitis or Crohn's disease, or a healthy co-twin of an affected twin (not recorded which). Material: blood. CDR3 protein: CASSDAKQGAGELFF.